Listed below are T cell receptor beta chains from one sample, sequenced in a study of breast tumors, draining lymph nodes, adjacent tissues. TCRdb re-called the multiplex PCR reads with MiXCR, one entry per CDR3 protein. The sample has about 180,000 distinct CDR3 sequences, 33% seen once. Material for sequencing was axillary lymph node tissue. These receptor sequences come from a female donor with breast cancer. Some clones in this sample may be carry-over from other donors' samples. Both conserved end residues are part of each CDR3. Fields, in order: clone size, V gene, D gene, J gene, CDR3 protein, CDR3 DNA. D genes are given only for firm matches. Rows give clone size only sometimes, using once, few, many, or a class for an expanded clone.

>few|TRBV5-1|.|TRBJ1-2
CASSFTGAYYGYTF
TGCGCCAGCAGCTTCACAGGAGCATACTATGGCTACACCTTC
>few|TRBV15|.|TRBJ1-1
CATSRGGGRNTEAFF
TGTGCCACCAGCAGAGGGGGAGGGAGGAACACTGAAGCTTTCTTT
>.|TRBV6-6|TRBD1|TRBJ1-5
CASSSLPGQGRLWQPQHF
TGTGCCAGCAGCTCCCTTCCGGGACAGGGGCGACTGTGGCAGCCCCAGCATTTT
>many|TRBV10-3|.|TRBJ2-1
CAISEFNQNNEQFF
TGTGCCATCAGTGAGTTTAATCAAAACAATGAGCAGTTCTTC
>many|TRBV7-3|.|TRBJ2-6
CASSNGGISGANVLTF
TGTGCCAGCAGCAACGGGGGCATCTCTGGGGCCAACGTCCTGACTTTC
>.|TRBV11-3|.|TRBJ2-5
CASSLGQGLESVETQYF
TGTGCCAGCAGCCTAGGACAGGGACTAGAGTCGGTAGAGACCCAGTACTTC
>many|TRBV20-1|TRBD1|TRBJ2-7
CSARDSVGTAYYEQYF
TGCAGTGCTAGAGATTCTGTAGGGACAGCTTACTACGAGCAGTACTTC
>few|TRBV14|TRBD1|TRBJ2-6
CASSLFGQARANALTF
TGTGCCAGCAGCCTCTTCGGACAGGCCCGGGCCAACGCCCTGACTTTC
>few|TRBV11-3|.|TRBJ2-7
CASSTRQVANLEQYF
TGTGCCAGCAGCACCCGACAGGTCGCGAACCTTGAGCAGTACTTC
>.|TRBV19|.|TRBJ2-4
CASSSLGQRLAKNIQYF
TGTGCCAGTAGTTCGTTAGGACAGAGACTAGCCAAAAACATTCAGTACTTC
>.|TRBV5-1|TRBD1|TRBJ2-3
CASSLEQGTDTQYF
TGCGCCAGCAGCTTGGAACAGGGGACAGATACGCAGTATTTT
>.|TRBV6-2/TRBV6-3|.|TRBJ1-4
CASSYPEGLNEKLFF
TGTGCCAGCAGTTACCCCGAGGGCCTAAATGAAAAACTGTTTTTT
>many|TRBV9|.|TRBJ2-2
CASSVGLGELFF
TGTGCCAGCAGCGTAGGGCTCGGGGAGCTGTTTTTT
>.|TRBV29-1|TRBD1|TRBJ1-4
CSYGQGHIENEKLFF
TGCAGCTACGGACAGGGCCATATTGAGAATGAAAAACTGTTTTTT
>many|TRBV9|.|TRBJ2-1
CASSVGSDAYNEQFF
TGTGCCAGCAGCGTCGGTAGCGATGCCTACAATGAGCAGTTCTTC
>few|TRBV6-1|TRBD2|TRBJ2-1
CASSGGQSRTSGTKQFF
TGTGCCAGCAGTGGCGGACAGTCCCGGACTAGCGGTACTAAGCAGTTCTTC
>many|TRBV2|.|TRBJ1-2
CASSRAEYYGYTF
TGTGCCAGCAGTCGGGCCGAATACTATGGCTACACCTTC
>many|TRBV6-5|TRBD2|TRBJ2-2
CASTPGLGGRELFF
TGTGCCAGCACCCCGGGACTAGGGGGGCGGGAGCTGTTTTTT
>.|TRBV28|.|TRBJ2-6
CASSPSPSGANVLTF
TGTGCCAGCAGTCCCAGTCCCTCTGGGGCCAACGTCCTGACTTTC
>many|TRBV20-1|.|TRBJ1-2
CSASLQARSGYTF
TGCAGTGCTAGTCTACAAGCCCGAAGTGGGTACACCTTC
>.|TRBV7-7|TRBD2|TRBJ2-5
CASSTGTRAGETQYF
TGTGCTAGCAGTACCGGGACTAGGGCCGGGGAGACCCAGTACTTC
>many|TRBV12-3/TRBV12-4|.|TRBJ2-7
CASSFGTIYEQYF
TGTGCCAGCAGTTTCGGCACCATCTACGAGCAGTACTTC
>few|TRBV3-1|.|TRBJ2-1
CASSQQQRLSSYNEQFF
TGTGCCAGCAGCCAACAACAGAGACTGAGCTCCTACAATGAGCAGTTCTTC
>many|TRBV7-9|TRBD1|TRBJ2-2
CASSQWTGGVGGELFF
TGTGCCAGCAGCCAATGGACAGGGGGCGTTGGCGGGGAGCTGTTTTTT
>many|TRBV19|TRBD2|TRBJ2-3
CASSIGGLAGGRDTQYF
TGTGCCAGTAGTATAGGGGGACTAGCGGGAGGGCGAGATACGCAGTATTTT
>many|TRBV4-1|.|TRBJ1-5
CASSQAGRSNQPQHF
TGCGCCAGCAGCCAAGCAGGGAGAAGCAATCAGCCCCAGCATTTT
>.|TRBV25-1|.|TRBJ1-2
CASRRFQGYGYTF
TGTGCCAGCAGAAGATTTCAGGGGTATGGCTACACCTTC
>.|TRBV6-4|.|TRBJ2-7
CASSEDLVLMWEQYF
TGTGCCAGCAGTGAAGACCTGGTCCTAATGTGGGAGCAGTACTTC
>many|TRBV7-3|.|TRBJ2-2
CASSSWTETNTGELFF
TGTGCCAGCAGCTCATGGACAGAAACGAACACCGGGGAGCTGTTTTTT
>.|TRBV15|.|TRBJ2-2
CATSRRTTGRITGELFF
TGTGCCACCAGCAGAAGAACAACGGGACGTATTACCGGGGAGCTGTTTTTT
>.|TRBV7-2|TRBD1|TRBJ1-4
CASTSDRDEKLFF
TGTGCCAGCACCTCCGACAGGGATGAAAAACTGTTTTTT
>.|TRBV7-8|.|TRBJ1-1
CASSLVEGNTEAFF
TGTGCCAGCAGCTTAGTCGAGGGGAACACTGAAGCTTTCTTT
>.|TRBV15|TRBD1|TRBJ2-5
CATSRPGQGEATQYF
TGTGCCACCAGCAGACCGGGACAGGGGGAGGCGACCCAGTACTTC
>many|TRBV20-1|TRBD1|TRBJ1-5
CSARAGQGTSSNQPQHF
TGCAGTGCTAGAGCCGGACAGGGTACGAGTAGCAATCAGCCCCAGCATTTT
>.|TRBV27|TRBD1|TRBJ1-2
CASSYQDRGDGYTF
TGTGCCAGCAGTTATCAGGACAGGGGGGATGGCTACACCTTC
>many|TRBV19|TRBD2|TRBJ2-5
CASSRAGTRRETQYF
TGTGCCAGTAGTAGAGCCGGGACTAGGAGGGAGACCCAGTACTTC
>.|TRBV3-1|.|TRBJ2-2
CASSQVGLSTGELFF
TGTGCCAGCAGCCAAGTGGGACTGAGCACCGGGGAGCTGTTTTTT
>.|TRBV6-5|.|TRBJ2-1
CASGATRTIGNEQFF
TGTGCCAGCGGGGCAACTAGAACCATAGGCAATGAGCAGTTCTTC
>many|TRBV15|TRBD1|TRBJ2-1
CATSRLPRDRGYNEQFF
TGTGCCACCAGCAGACTACCCCGGGACAGGGGGTACAATGAGCAGTTCTTC
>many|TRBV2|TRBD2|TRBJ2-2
CASKSGGGEWNTGELFF
TGTGCCAGCAAGTCGGGGGGGGGGGAATGGAACACCGGGGAGCTGTTTTTT
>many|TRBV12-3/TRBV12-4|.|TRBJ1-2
CASSELPGSYGYTF
TGTGCCAGCAGTGAATTACCGGGGTCCTATGGCTACACCTTC
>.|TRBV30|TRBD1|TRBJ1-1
CAWTTGLGNTEAFF
TGTGCCTGGACGACAGGGTTAGGGAACACTGAAGCTTTCTTT
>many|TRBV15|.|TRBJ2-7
CATSSGDSHEQYF
TGTGCCACCAGCAGTGGAGATTCTCACGAGCAGTACTTC
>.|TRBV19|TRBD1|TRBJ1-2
CASSWDSMCTF
TGTGCCAGTAGTTGGGACAGTATGTGCACCTTC
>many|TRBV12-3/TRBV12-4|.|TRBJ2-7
CASSFERFYEQYF
TGTGCCAGCAGTTTCGAAAGGTTCTACGAGCAGTACTTC
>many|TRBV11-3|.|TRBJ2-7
CASSRIGGPRYEQYF
TGTGCCAGCAGCCGAATCGGAGGCCCTAGGTACGAGCAGTACTTC